These T cell receptor beta chains were read from a single sample in a study of cytomegalovirus exposure and HLA in healthy donors. Assay used: immunoSEQ multiplex PCR; TCRdb lists only in-frame clones, some missing. This table has about 180,000 clones, 85% appearing once. Sequenced material: PBMCs. These receptors were collected from a man aged 18-30 years in good health and CMV-seropositive. Each CDR3 is given with its conserved first and last residue. The D gene is left open where the match is weak. Where a row states a size, it is once, few, many or the class of an expanded clone; other rows omit it.

>TRBD2|TRBJ2-1|-|TRBV15
CATSRLLLAASSYNEQFF
TGTGCCACCAGCAGACTCTTACTAGCGGCCTCCTCCTACAATGAGCAGTTCTTC
>TRBD2|TRBJ2-7|-|TRBV5-1
CASSLSSGRGSEQYF
TGCGCCAGCAGCCTTTCTAGCGGGAGGGGGTCCGAGCAGTACTTC
>TRBD1|TRBJ1-4|-|TRBV28
CARIATGQGIPNEKLFF
TGTGCCAGAATTGCTACGGGACAGGGGATCCCTAATGAAAAACTGTTTTTT
>-|TRBJ2-7|few|TRBV28
CASSPGTLTSYEQYF
TGTGCCAGCAGCCCCGGGACACTCACCTCCTACGAGCAGTACTTC
>TRBD1|TRBJ1-2|-|TRBV4-1
CASSQDKDRGIYGYTF
TGCGCCAGCAGCCAAGATAAGGACAGGGGCATCTATGGCTACACCTTC
>TRBD1|TRBJ1-6|-|TRBV7-2
CASSMTGSSNSPLHF
TGTGCCAGCAGCATGACAGGGTCAAGTAATTCACCCCTCCACTTT
>TRBD1|TRBJ2-7|-|TRBV5-1
CASSLFRDRGFDEQYF
TGCGCCAGCAGCTTGTTCCGGGACAGGGGCTTCGACGAGCAGTACTTC
>TRBD1|TRBJ1-4|-|TRBV28
CASRSGTDEKLFF
TGTGCCAGCAGGTCCGGGACAGATGAAAAACTGTTTTTT
>TRBD1|TRBJ2-7|-|TRBV5-1
CASSFWTGSYEQYF
TGCGCCAGCAGCTTTTGGACAGGGTCTTATGAGCAGTACTTC
>TRBD2|TRBJ2-7|-|TRBV5-1
CASSLVGERGDEQYF
TGCGCCAGCAGCTTGGTTGGGGAGCGGGGGGACGAGCAGTACTTC
>TRBD1|TRBJ1-2|few|TRBV7-9
CASSFSGTGDGYTF
TGTGCCAGCAGCTTCTCCGGGACAGGGGATGGCTACACCTTC
>-|TRBJ2-1|-|TRBV7-9
CASSLVTGDEQFF
TGTGCCAGCAGCTTAGTGACGGGGGATGAGCAGTTCTTC
>TRBD1|TRBJ2-5|-|TRBV10-1
CASRWDSSYSETQYF
TGCGCCAGCAGATGGGACAGTAGTTATTCGGAGACCCAGTACTTC
>TRBD1|TRBJ1-2|-|TRBV27
CASSPQDRVHGYTF
TGTGCCAGCAGCCCTCAGGACAGGGTCCATGGCTACACCTTC
>TRBD2|TRBJ2-3|-|TRBV10-3
CAISPGSGRASDTQYF
TGTGCCATCAGCCCCGGTAGCGGGAGGGCCTCAGATACGCAGTATTTT
>-|TRBJ2-7|once|TRBV29-1
CSVEGQGHPYEQYF
TGCAGCGTTGAAGGCCAGGGCCACCCATACGAGCAGTACTTC
>-|TRBJ2-3|-|TRBV7-3
CASSLGRLRTDTQYF
TGTGCCAGCAGCTTAGGGAGGTTACGCACAGATACGCAGTATTTT
>TRBD2|TRBJ2-5|-|TRBV5-1
CASSPGLAGPGAQYF
TGCGCCAGCAGCCCGGGACTAGCGGGGCCCGGGGCCCAGTACTTC
>TRBD1|TRBJ2-6|-|TRBV5-6
CASSLQGAGANVLTF
TGTGCCAGCAGCTTGCAGGGGGCAGGGGCCAACGTCCTGACTTTC
>TRBD1|TRBJ1-3|-|TRBV7-9
CASSFLTQGARGNTIYF
TGTGCCAGCAGCTTCCTCACCCAGGGGGCGAGGGGAAACACCATATATTTT
>-|TRBJ2-3|once|TRBV6-5
CASRPQGMGTDTQYF
TGTGCCAGCAGACCTCAGGGCATGGGCACAGATACGCAGTATTTT
>-|TRBJ1-4|-|TRBV27
CASGQISGKLFF
TGTGCCAGCGGACAGATTTCCGGGAAACTGTTTTTT
>-|TRBJ2-1|-|TRBV5-4
CASSLAGLRGSYNEQFF
TGTGCCAGCAGTCTGGCGGGATTGCGGGGTTCCTACAATGAGCAGTTCTTC
>TRBD1|TRBJ2-3|-|TRBV18
CASSRDRNPDTQYF
TGTGCCAGCTCACGGGACAGGAATCCAGATACGCAGTATTTT
>-|TRBJ1-5|-|TRBV19
CASTTVGSNQPQHF
TGTGCCAGTACGACAGTCGGTAGCAATCAGCCCCAGCATTTT
>-|TRBJ2-1|-|TRBV7-2
CASSLVQYNEQFF
TGTGCCAGCAGCTTAGTACAGTACAATGAGCAGTTCTTC
>-|TRBJ1-1|-|TRBV7-2
CASSTRQPNTEAFF
TGTGCCAGCAGCACCCGACAGCCGAACACTGAAGCTTTCTTT
>TRBD2|TRBJ2-3|-|TRBV30
CAWSVGLAGVNTDTQYF
TGTGCCTGGAGTGTAGGACTAGCGGGAGTGAACACAGATACGCAGTATTTT
>TRBD1|TRBJ1-1|-|TRBV10-3
CARRQGTEAFF
TGTGCCAGAAGACAGGGCACTGAAGCTTTCTTT
>TRBD1|TRBJ1-2|-|TRBV6-5
CASSYSFGQEGYTF
TGTGCCAGCAGTTACTCCTTTGGACAGGAAGGCTACACCTTC
>TRBD1|TRBJ1-5|-|TRBV2
CASTSTGEDQPQHF
TGTGCCAGCACCTCGACAGGGGAGGATCAGCCCCAGCATTTT
>TRBD1|TRBJ2-1|-|TRBV30
CAWEETGFNEQFF
TGTGCCTGGGAAGAGACAGGGTTCAATGAGCAGTTCTTC
>TRBD1|TRBJ1-5|-|TRBV6-1
CASSAGTGGRSNQPQHF
TGTGCCAGCAGTGCCGGGACAGGGGGCCGTAGCAATCAGCCCCAGCATTTT
>TRBD2|TRBJ2-5|-|TRBV19
CASGPRGGRETQYF
TGTGCCAGTGGTCCCCGGGGGGGGCGGGAGACCCAGTACTTC
>-|TRBJ1-1|-|TRBV27
CASSPRVDYTEAFF
TGTGCCAGCAGTCCCAGGGTAGACTACACTGAAGCTTTCTTT
>TRBD2|TRBJ2-7|-|TRBV7-2
CASSLYLGLAGFYEQYF
TGTGCCAGCAGCCTCTACCTCGGACTAGCGGGATTCTACGAGCAGTACTTC
>TRBD2|TRBJ2-1|-|TRBV7-3
CASSLGLAGGPNEQFF
TGTGCCAGCAGCCTAGGACTAGCGGGGGGGCCAAATGAGCAGTTCTTC
>-|TRBJ2-5|-|TRBV6-1
CASTQHPSADQYF
TGTGCCAGCACTCAACACCCATCAGCGGACCAGTACTTC
>-|TRBJ2-3|-|TRBV6-5
CASSSPTDTQYF
TGTGCCAGCAGTTCTCCCACAGATACGCAGTATTTT
>-|TRBJ2-7|-|TRBV6-6
CASSVGDEQYF
TGTGCCAGCAGTGTAGGAGACGAGCAGTACTTC
>-|TRBJ2-7|-|TRBV2
CASKEQGTYEQYF
TGTGCCAGCAAGGAACAGGGAACCTACGAGCAGTACTTC
>-|TRBJ2-7|-|TRBV5-4
CASSLADGYEQYF
TGTGCCAGCAGCTTGGCAGACGGGTACGAGCAGTACTTC
>TRBD1|TRBJ1-6|few|TRBV2
CASSEGQPVHF
TGTGCCAGCAGTGAGGGACAGCCCGTACACTTT
>-|TRBJ1-3|-|TRBV9
CASSVGQFSGNTIYF
TGTGCCAGCAGCGTAGGCCAGTTCTCTGGAAACACCATATATTTT
>TRBD2|TRBJ2-3|-|TRBV10-2
CASMKRGSTDTQYF
TGCGCCAGCATGAAGCGGGGGAGCACAGATACGCAGTATTTT
>-|TRBJ2-7|-|TRBV11-2
CASSLPLGDEQYF
TGTGCCAGCAGCTTACCTCTAGGGGACGAGCAGTACTTC
>-|TRBJ2-1|-|TRBV11-3
CASSYQGEQFF
TGTGCCAGCAGCTATCAGGGGGAGCAGTTCTTC
>-|TRBJ2-1|few|TRBV6-5
CASGAGPNNEQFF
TGTGCCAGCGGGGCGGGACCAAACAATGAGCAGTTCTTC
>-|TRBJ1-2|-|TRBV30
CAWTGGGGAGYTF
TGTGCCTGGACAGGCGGGGGAGGTGCAGGCTACACCTTC
>TRBD2|TRBJ2-1|-|TRBV5-1
CASSFLAGDNEQFF
TGCGCCAGCAGCTTTCTAGCGGGGGACAATGAGCAGTTCTTC
>TRBD1|TRBJ2-3|-|TRBV5-4
CASSLGQGQRDTQYF
TGTGCCAGCAGCTTAGGACAGGGCCAGAGGGATACGCAGTATTTT
>-|TRBJ2-7|-|TRBV11-2
CASSSQFPGYEQYF
TGTGCCAGCAGCTCCCAGTTCCCGGGCTACGAGCAGTACTTC
>-|TRBJ2-3|-|TRBV11-2
CASRTNRATTQYF
TGTGCCAGCAGAACAAACAGGGCGACTACGCAGTATTTT